The 8 T cell receptor beta chains in this list originate from one sample, sequenced in a study of blood T cells in healthy people across ages. Through a sample-barcoded 5' primer and a J-beta primer mix, a second PCR was run for roughly 7 to 11 cycles. From the 5' RACE reads, TCRdb called clonotypes with MiXCR, one entry per CDR3 protein. The sample includes over 700,000 distinct CDR3 sequences, approximately 53% of them seen just once. The sequenced material came from blood. These TCRs come from a man older than 75 in good health.

The chain carries TRBV5-1 and TRBJ2-1; 9 nucleotides match TRBD1. CDR1 and CDR2 (germline): SGHRS, YFSETQ. The CDR3 is made up of 17 amino acids. The ends lost 4 bases at V and 10 bases at J; junction bases unmatched: 18. The DNA of the CDR3 is TGCGCCAGCAGCCCTGGACAGGGGTCAGTAATGTTCGGCGAGCAGTTCTTC. It specifies CASSPGQGSVMFGEQFF.

This clonotype has only one observation. The chain carries TRBV13 and TRBJ2-2, with 8 nucleotides matching TRBD2. Trimming took 10 bases from V and 7 from J; bases not matched to a gene: 8. This CDR3 has 13 amino acids. Germline values: CDR1 PRHDT, CDR2 FYEKMQ (reference sequence). The CDR3 is CATLLAVYGELFF. CDR3 bases: TGTGCCACCTTACTAGCGGTGTACGGGGAGCTGTTTTTT.

Of note for this clonotype: Germline and junction disagree at one end, which may indicate a read error. The chain carries TRBV9 and TRBJ1-2; D is perhaps TRBD1 (6 bases). Germline-derived CDR1 and CDR2 are SGDLS and YYNGEE. CDR3 size: 13 residues. This chain's CDR3 is CARSAPQGYGYTF. CDR3 bases: TGTGCCCGCAGCGCCCCACAGGGCTATGGCTACACCTTC.

This clonotype occurred many times. J is TRBJ2-3 and V is TRBV10-1; no firm D call. This CDR3 has 12 amino acids. Per germline, CDR1 WNHNN and CDR2 SYGVQD (reference sequence). V shed 2 bases and J shed 14 bases, with 14 bases lying between them. CDR3 bases: TGCGCCAGCAGTGAGAATTCTGAATACGCGTATTTT. This encodes CASSENSEYAYF.

This clonotype was seen only a few times. The chain links TRBV10-3 to TRBJ2-7, with D possibly called TRBD1 or TRBD2 (5 bases each). CDR1 ENHRY and CDR2 SYGVKD come from the germline V gene. The V end was cut by 7 bases, the J end by 3 bases, with 13 bases between. The CDR3 length is 13 residues. DNA of the CDR3: TGTGCCATCATGGAGGACACAAGCTACGAGCAGTACTTC. This gives the protein CAIMEDTSYEQYF.

This clonotype appeared a single time. The chain couples TRBV20-1 to TRBJ2-7; D not resolved. The CDR3 runs to 13 residues. The V end was cut by 3 bases, the J end by 4 bases, with 13 bases between. Germline loops: CDR1 DFQATT, CDR2 SNEGSKA (reference sequence). The CDR3 DNA reads TGCAGTGCTAGTGGTGGAGTGGGGTACGAGCAGTACTTC. This gives the protein CSASGGVGYEQYF.

The chain recombines TRBV7-2 with TRBJ2-1; D may match TRBD1 or TRBD2 (5 bases each). The V gene lost 1 base and the J gene lost 2 bases, with 12 bases spanning the gap. The CDR3 is 16 residues long. The germline gives CDR1 SGHTA, CDR2 FQGNSA. Here the CDR3 DNA reads TGTGCCAGCAGCTTAGTTCGGGGACCTCCCTACAATGAGCAGTTCTTC. It yields the protein CASSLVRGPPYNEQFF. The full variable domain, completed using reference TRBV7-2 and TRBJ2-1, is GAGVSQSPSNKVTEKGKDVELRCDPISGHTALYWYRQSLGQGLEFLIYFQGNSAPDKSGLPSDRFSAERTGGSVSTLTIQRTQQEDSAVYLCASSLVRGPPYNEQFFGPGTRLTVL.

J is TRBJ2-7 and V is TRBV5-1; D gene ambiguous. With 0 bases removed from V and 10 bases from J, the gap between germline ends came to 11 bases. The CDR3 length is 12 residues. Germline V gene lookup returns CDR1 SGHRS and CDR2 YFSETQ. The CDR3 region is CASSLESGVQYF. The CDR3 DNA reads TGCGCCAGCAGCTTGGAGTCTGGCGTACAGTACTTC.